The source of this T cell receptor (beta chain) is a study of T cells in narcolepsy. The V gene's germline CDR1 is SGHTA and CDR2 FQGNSA. The CDR3 sequence is 14 residues long. V was clipped by 5 bases and J by 5 bases, with 15 bases between them. Method: immunoSEQ multiplex PCR; TCRdb's copy keeps in-frame clones and lacks some. The data contain about 35,000 clones, less than 90% of them singletons. The V gene is TRBV7-2, the J gene TRBJ1-2; D unclear. The TCR originated in a human donor in good health. Sequencing used memory (CD45RA-) CD4+ T cells from blood. The CDR3 DNA follows: TGTGCCAGCAGCCCCCAGAGGACCGAGTATGGCTACACCTTC. Protein: CASSPQRTEYGYTF.